This TCR beta chain was captured in a study of identical twins (dated by TCRdb to between 2015 and 2016). Broadly, across the study: To test whether fetal clonotypes persist, the study used deep sequencing on TCR alpha and beta repertoires from monozygotic twins, unrelated adults of various ages, and cord blood. To rule out contamination, the twin experiments were replicated at different times with different library preparation protocols. The study at large found these results: Out-of-frame TCR alpha sharing in monozygotic twins was systematically underestimated by recombination models, whereas sharing between unrelated individuals was in agreement with the recombination models. The excess sharing between twins in beta out-of-frame sequences was weaker because fewer shared sequences reduced the signal-to-noise ratio. Abundant cord blood beta clonotypes had fewer insertions, young adult naive repertoires showed a similar but weaker trend, and memory repertoires showed no such trend. Zero-insertion analyses could be partly confounded by invariant T cells such as MAIT and iNKT, though diverse VJ usage argued against such confounding for most clonotypes. Compared with coincidental sharing between unrelated individuals, an excess of low generation-probability sequences was observed among out-of-frame TCR alpha sequences shared between twins. Because the same donors could not be followed over many years, conclusions were based on cross-sectional statistical analysis.

Library method: 5' RACE. Sequencing used an Illumina HiSeq 2000. Template switching added a universal primer binding site, and the final cDNA carried a unique molecular identifier that allowed TCR cDNA molecules to be counted accurately. Specific primers in the conserved constant-segment region were used to synthesize first-strand cDNA for the TCR alpha and beta chains. To control for contamination, each cDNA library was double barcoded with a SMART-Mk sample barcode plus Illumina barcodes. TruSeq adapter sequences, together with Illumina sample barcodes, were added in two successive PCR steps. Sequencing of the TCR alpha and beta cDNA libraries was done on the Illumina HiSeq platform using custom primers. On the authors' methods: Raw reads were processed with MiGEC to extract unique molecular identifiers, and MiXCR was used to determine CDR3 positions. For each individual, recombination models were inferred using an EM algorithm with the repgenHMM and IGoR tools. The tcR package in R was used for shared clonotype analysis, with sharing normalized by the product of cloneset sizes. To study raw recombination without the effects of thymic and clonal selection, out-of-frame nonproductive sequences were analyzed. The public reads were run again by TCRdb, first through fastp at Q25 and then through MiXCR, and only productive beta chains were kept. For every CDR3 protein sequence, its rows merge into one entry that carries the most common genes and DNA. Here the V and J calls rest on TCRdb's processing, not on the authors' analysis. The table for this sample lists approximately 1.8 million distinct CDR3 sequences; about 31% of them were counted only once. About 0.3% of the sample belongs to the ten largest clones.

About this clonotype: Its antigen target is currently unknown. Nothing much larger sits one base from this clone, and base qualities are not available.

CDR1 and CDR2 were assigned from the germline V gene as LGHNA and YNFKEQ. V lost 3 bases and J lost 11 bases; the stretch between them is 16 bases long. The CDR3 starts with the cysteine, ends with the phenylalanine, and has 13 residues. Just the 39-base CDR3 DNA is kept, in frame starting at base 1. All donors were healthy Caucasians. The sequence was obtained from a newborn girl in good health. The chain couples TRBV4-2 to TRBJ2-5; a tentative D call is TRBD2 (6 bases match). Specimen: cord blood. The nucleotide sequence reads as follows: TGTGCCAGCAGCCACGGGGGTTCAAATGAGCAGTACTTC. It translates to CASSHGGSNEQYF.